The 31 T cell receptor beta chains reported below all come from one sample, sequenced in a study of T cell repertoires in cytomegalovirus infection. One entry per CDR3 protein, called by TCRdb with MiXCR from the reads. The sample contains around 900,000 distinct CDR3 sequences, roughly 30% of which appear only once. These receptors have no identified antigens. The sequencing here drew on cultured CD8+ T cells from PBMCs, taken from culture after CMV antigen stimulation. The source of these receptors is a human donor in good health (CMV status not recorded). Some clones in this sample may be carry-over from other donors' samples.

The chain combines TRBV7-9 with TRBJ2-2; the D gene could be TRBD1 or TRBD2 (5 bases each). The CDR3 is made up of 15 amino acids. Germline V lookup: CDR1 SEHNR, CDR2 FQNEAQ (reference sequence). The V and J ends lost 5 bases and 8 bases respectively, with 18 bases between them. The DNA for the CDR3 is TGTGCCAGCAGCACCCGGGACGTAGATTCGGGGGAGCTGTTTTTT. It specifies CASSTRDVDSGELFF.

This clonotype was seen only a few times. The chain links TRBV27 to TRBJ2-1; the D gene is possibly TRBD2 (6 bases). CDR3 length: 15 residues. V lost 1 base, J lost 4 bases, and 11 bases lay in between. Germline lookup yields CDR1 MNHEY and CDR2 SMNVEV (reference sequence). Written as DNA, the CDR3 is TGTGCCAGCAGTTTATGGGGGGACGGTTACAATGAGCAGTTCTTC. It codes for CASSLWGDGYNEQFF.

This clonotype has a count of ten or more. V usage is TRBV7-2 and J usage is TRBJ2-1; no clear D. The germline CDR1 and CDR2 sequences are SGHTA and FQGNSA. The germline V and J ends were trimmed by 7 bases and 4 bases, with 11 bases remaining between them. The CDR3 length is 13 residues. DNA of the CDR3: TGTGCCAGCACCCCCGTGGATTACAATGAGCAGTTCTTC. As protein: CASTPVDYNEQFF.

In this sample, this clonotype turned up a few times. The chain is built from TRBV10-3 and TRBJ1-2, with TRBD1 identical over 7 bases. Losses at the gene ends were 2 bases for V and 8 bases for J; bases not matched to a gene: 14. There are 16 residues in the CDR3. The germline V gene has CDR1 ENHRY and CDR2 SYGVKD. The CDR3 coding sequence is TGTGCCATCAGTGAGGTCCAGGGGGGAACTATGGTCGGCTACACCTTC. This codes for CAISEVQGGTMVGYTF.

This chain joins TRBV7-6 and TRBJ1-3; 12 bases are shared with TRBD1. With 5 bases clipped from V and 2 bases from J, the junction kept 7 bases outside the gene matches. Per the germline V gene, CDR1 is SGHVS and CDR2 is FNYEAQ. This CDR3 region has 17 residues. This CDR3 is CASSPIGTGGPGNTIYF. CDR3 bases: TGTGCCAGCAGCCCGATAGGGACAGGGGGCCCTGGAAACACCATATATTTT.

The sample holds one count of this clonotype. The chain employs TRBV7-9 and TRBJ2-1; 8 bases match TRBD1. CDR3 length equals 14 residues. Germline CDR1 reads SEHNR; CDR2 reads FQNEAQ (reference sequence). With V trimmed by 6 bases and J by 6 bases, 7 bases remained unmatched. CDR3 DNA: TGTGCCAGCAGATTTGGCGACAGGGGCAATGAGCAGTTCTTC. Translating it yields CASRFGDRGNEQFF.

V and J are TRBV27 and TRBJ2-5, with 7 bases aligning to TRBD1. Germline V gene data show CDR1 as MNHEY and CDR2 as SMNVEV (reference sequence). This CDR3 has 17 residues. J was trimmed by 2 bases and V by 5 bases; bases with no gene match: 14. The CDR3 reads CASSLRQGGWEQETQYF. The CDR3 region has the DNA TGTGCCAGCAGTCTCCGACAGGGCGGGTGGGAACAAGAGACCCAGTACTTC.

The chain links TRBV4-1 to TRBJ2-3; D unresolved. The CDR3 has 15 residues. Trimming removed 2 bases from V and 2 bases from J, with 11 bases in between. The germline gives CDR1 MGHRA, CDR2 YSYEKL. The CDR3 region has the DNA TGCGCCAGCAGCCAATCTGGGTCTTTCACAGATACGCAGTATTTT. Translating gives CASSQSGSFTDTQYF.

With respect to this clonotype: This could be a read error, since a much larger clone is one nucleotide away. The chain uses TRBV12-3 or TRBV12-4 and TRBJ1-4, with no clear D. The CDR3 runs 13 residues. CDR3 amino acids: CACSLGRVGNGFF. The CDR3, as DNA: TGTGCCTGCAGTTTAGGTCGGGTTGGCAACGGGTTTTTT.

This clonotype came up many times. V usage is TRBV7-2 and J usage is TRBJ1-2, with a possible D match to TRBD1 (6 bases). Trimming removed 5 bases from V and 5 bases from J, with 21 bases in between. Germline assignment: CDR1 SGHTA and CDR2 FQGNSA. This CDR3 is 16 amino acids long. The CDR3 DNA reads TGTGCCAGCAGCCTAAAAGTCCGGGACACACCTTATGGCTACACCTTC. Its translation is CASSLKVRDTPYGYTF.

V gene TRBV19 combines with J gene TRBJ2-1; TRBD1 might be the D (6 bases). Germline values: CDR1 LNHDA, CDR2 SQIVND (reference sequence). The CDR3 runs to 15 residues. V lost 1 base to trimming and J lost 5 bases, with 12 bases between them. The CDR3 DNA sequence: TGTGCCAGTAGTATAGTGGGGGCTGGAGACAATGAGCAGTTCTTC. Protein product: CASSIVGAGDNEQFF.

The chain combines TRBV12-3 or TRBV12-4 with TRBJ2-1, with 8 positions matching TRBD1. CDR3 size: 13 residues. J was trimmed by 6 bases and V by 6 bases; bases with no gene match: 4. The DNA of the CDR3 is TGTGCCAGCAGCGCCGGGACAGGCAATGAGCAGTTCTTC. Its translation is CASSAGTGNEQFF.

V is TRBV7-6 and J is TRBJ2-5; no clear D. Germline loops: CDR1 SGHVS, CDR2 FNYEAQ. The CDR3 has 15 amino acids. V lost 0 bases and J lost 1, with 9 bases in between. This CDR3 reads CASSLAWPGQETQYF. CDR3 bases: TGTGCCAGCAGCTTAGCCTGGCCAGGCCAAGAGACCCAGTACTTC.

The rearrangement joins TRBV27 to TRBJ1-2, with 9 bases lining up with TRBD1. J gave up 2 bases and V 4 bases, and 8 bases lay outside the gene matches. The V gene's germline CDR1 is MNHEY and CDR2 SMNVEV (reference sequence). The CDR3 runs to 16 residues. CDR3 loop: CASSSIRTGDNYGYTF. As DNA, the CDR3 is TGTGCCAGCAGTTCTATTCGGACAGGGGACAACTATGGCTACACCTTC.

This chain links TRBV7-3 with TRBJ2-1; TRBD2 matches 11 bases. Per the germline V gene, CDR1 is SGHTA and CDR2 is FQGTGA. This CDR3 is built from 17 residues. With 1 base clipped from V and 2 bases from J, the junction kept 4 bases outside the gene matches. CDR3 coding DNA: TGTGCCAGCAGCTTAAGACTAGCGGGGAACACCTACAATGAGCAGTTCTTC. It encodes CASSLRLAGNTYNEQFF.

This clonotype was picked up a small number of times. The chain carries TRBV7-9 and TRBJ2-5, with a weak D call TRBD1 (5 bases). The germline V gene encodes CDR1 SEHNR and CDR2 FQNEAQ (reference sequence). This CDR3 comprises 14 residues. Trimming cost V 1 base and J 3 bases, with 9 bases left between them. CDR3 nucleotides: TGTGCCAGCAGCTTAGTTGTAGGGGAAGAGACCCAGTACTTC. Encoded protein: CASSLVVGEETQYF.

The table lists this clonotype with a few counts. The chain's CDR3 is CASSLNPFLKDRGGTEAFF. For the CDR3, the DNA is TGTGCCAGCAGCTTAAACCCTTTCCTTAAGGACAGGGGAGGAACTGAAGCTTTCTTT. V usage is TRBV7-8 and J usage is TRBJ1-1, with 9 nucleotides matching TRBD1. The CDR3 extends over 19 amino acids. V lost 2 bases and J lost 5; bases outside the gene matches: 18. Germline V gene sequence: CDR1 SGHVS, CDR2 FQNEAQ. Full variable domain (remainder filled in from reference TRBV7-8 and TRBJ1-1): GAGVSQSPRYKVAKRGQDVALRCDPISGHVSLFWYQQALGQGPEFLTYFQNEAQLDKSGLPSDRFFAERPEGSVSTLKIQRTQQEDSAVYLCASSLNPFLKDRGGTEAFFGQGTRLTVV.

The chain links TRBV12-3 or TRBV12-4 to TRBJ1-4, with 9 nucleotides matching TRBD1. With 5 bases clipped from V and 8 bases from J, the junction kept 12 bases outside the gene matches. The CDR3 spans 16 residues. DNA for the CDR3: TGTGCCAGCAGTCCCGGGACAGGGAGAGAAGGGGAAAAACTGTTTTTT. Its translation is CASSPGTGREGEKLFF.

This sequence joins TRBV14 and TRBJ2-2, with D possibly TRBD2 on 5 matching bases. The V end was cut by 4 bases, the J end by 1 base, with 7 bases between. This CDR3 has 14 amino acids. Germline-derived CDR1 and CDR2 are SGHDN and FVKESK. The CDR3: CASSRTLNTGELFF. Written as DNA, the CDR3 is TGTGCCAGCAGCCGGACTCTGAACACCGGGGAGCTGTTTTTT.

This chain connects TRBV12-3 or TRBV12-4 to TRBJ2-3; 7 bases match TRBD1. V lost 7 bases and J lost 2; bases outside the gene matches: 12. The CDR3 is made up of 16 amino acids. CDR3 loop: CASTPDRAILTDTQYF. The CDR3, as DNA: TGTGCCAGCACCCCCGACAGGGCAATTCTCACAGATACGCAGTATTTT.

This chain uses TRBV19 with TRBJ1-2, with D tentatively TRBD1 (5 bases). The CDR3 is made up of 13 amino acids. Germline V CDR1 and CDR2: LNHDA, SQIVND (reference sequence). The germline V and J ends were trimmed by 8 bases and 5 bases, with 15 bases remaining between them. CDR3 loop: CASDPGRGYGYTF. The CDR3 DNA follows: TGTGCCAGTGACCCGGGACGTGGATATGGCTACACCTTC.

This rearrangement joins TRBV3-1 to TRBJ2-1; D may correspond to TRBD1 or TRBD2 (5 bases each). CDR1 is LGHDT, CDR2 YNNKEL, per germline (reference sequence). V dropped 7 bases and J dropped 12 bases, with 25 bases sitting between them. The CDR3 has 15 residues. CDR3 region: CASTATGMAGHRQFF. The CDR3 DNA sequence: TGTGCCAGCACCGCAACCGGGATGGCAGGGCATCGGCAGTTCTTC.

The chain carries TRBV7-8 and TRBJ2-2, with D hard to call. With 4 bases removed from V and 9 bases from J, the gap between germline ends came to 6 bases. The CDR3 totals 11 residues. Germline CDR1 reads SGHVS; CDR2 reads FQNEAQ. As DNA, the CDR3 is TGTGCCAGCAGCTACAAAAGGGAGCTGTTTTTT. Its translation: CASSYKRELFF.

This clonotype was counted once. The genes are TRBV3-1 and TRBJ2-1; possibly TRBD2 for D (6 bases). The CDR3 length is 15 residues. CDR1 is LGHDT, CDR2 YNNKEL, per germline (reference sequence). V was cut by 1 base and J by 5 bases, with 12 bases left in between. This CDR3 is CASSQVPDYDNEQFF. In DNA, the CDR3 is TGTGCCAGCAGCCAAGTTCCGGACTACGACAATGAGCAGTTCTTC.

In its sample, this clonotype was seen a few times. The DNA for the CDR3 is TGTGCCAGCACCGGGAGCACGGGCCGTCTACCGAACACCGGGGAGCTGTTTTTT. Protein sequence: CASTGSTGRLPNTGELFF. This chain links TRBV7-9 with TRBJ2-2; TRBD2 might be the D (6 bases). Germline assignment: CDR1 SEHNR and CDR2 FQNEAQ (reference sequence). The V end was cut by 7 bases, the J end by 0 bases, with 21 bases between. The CDR3 extends over 18 amino acids.

A few counts support this clonotype. The rearrangement joins TRBV11-1 to TRBJ2-5; 8 nucleotides line up with TRBD1. The CDR3 has 15 residues. J was trimmed by 1 base and V by 5 bases; bases with no gene match: 6. Germline V CDR1 and CDR2: SGHAT, FQDESV (reference sequence). In DNA, the CDR3 is TGTGCCAGCAGCGCTTACAGGGGGGCCCAAGAGACCCAGTACTTC. This translates into CASSAYRGAQETQYF.

The chain has TRBV14 and TRBJ2-5, with TRBD2 matching over 7 bases. This CDR3 region has 15 residues. The germline V gene has CDR1 SGHDN and CDR2 FVKESK. J gave up 8 bases and V 6 bases, and 15 bases lay outside the gene matches. The CDR3 protein is CASSRRSGAPPTQYF. The CDR3 DNA follows: TGTGCCAGCAGTCGGAGGAGCGGGGCGCCACCCACCCAGTACTTC.

About this clonotype itself: At one end, the junction sequence differs from germline, possibly due to a read error. The CDR3 sequence: CATSPVGGAETQYF. The CDR3 bases are TGTGCCACCAGTCCGGTTGGGGGAGCAGAGACCCAGTACTTC. J is TRBJ2-5 and V is TRBV28, with D perhaps being TRBD1 or TRBD2 (5 bases each). The germline V gene has CDR1 MDHEN and CDR2 SYDVKM. The CDR3 sequence is 14 residues long.

There are a few counts of this clonotype. The chain uses TRBV19 and TRBJ2-4; D is unclear. V shed 1 base and J shed 9 bases, with 7 bases lying between them. The germline V gene encodes CDR1 LNHDA and CDR2 SQIVND (reference sequence). The CDR3 is 12 residues long. The CDR3 DNA reads as TGTGCCAGTAGTATAGGGATAGGCATTCAGTACTTC. This translates into CASSIGIGIQYF.

This clonotype was counted many times. J is TRBJ1-2 and V is TRBV10-2; 8 nucleotides line up with TRBD1. CDR3 length: 15 amino acids. Germline V gene sequence: CDR1 WSHSY, CDR2 SAAADI. J was trimmed by 4 bases and V by 10 bases; bases with no gene match: 14. DNA of the CDR3: TGCGCCACCCTGGACAGGGACTCGCTAGGCTATGGCTACACCTTC. The encoded protein is CATLDRDSLGYGYTF.

The rearrangement links TRBV6-2 or TRBV6-3 to TRBJ1-2; D remains ambiguous. The CDR3 has 15 amino acids. In germline, CDR1 is MNHEY, CDR2 SVGEGT. Between the trimmed V and J ends, which lost 0 bases and 5 bases, there was a span of 13 bases. CDR3 DNA: TGTGCCAGCAGTTACTCGAAAGGAGGCTATTATGGCTACACCTTC. This gives the protein CASSYSKGGYYGYTF.